Reported below is one T cell receptor beta chain. The entry originates in a study of blood T cell repertoires in COVID-19. Germline V gene sequence: CDR1 SGHAT, CDR2 FQNNGV. This CDR3 is built from 15 residues. The ends were cut back, 3 bases at V and 6 bases at J, with 17 bases in the middle. Under the authors' procedure: It was from reference gene primer amplification that nucleated cell counts were estimated. This table comes from immunoSEQ multiplex PCR, and its TCRdb copy is limited to in-frame clones, with some not included. V and J calls and clone size are copied from that table; D and trimming were computed from the DNA. The repertoire has approximately 360,000 clones, 70% to 90% of them found once; the top ten carry 0.95% to 1%.

The sequence was collected from a woman aged 25-40 years with acute COVID-19. The sample consisted of PBMCs or T cells enriched from blood (not recorded which). V usage is TRBV11-2 and J usage is TRBJ1-2; no firm D call. DNA of the CDR3: TGTGCCAGCAGCTTTGGGCAGACAAAGAAGGATGGCTACACCTTC. It codes for CASSFGQTKKDGYTF.